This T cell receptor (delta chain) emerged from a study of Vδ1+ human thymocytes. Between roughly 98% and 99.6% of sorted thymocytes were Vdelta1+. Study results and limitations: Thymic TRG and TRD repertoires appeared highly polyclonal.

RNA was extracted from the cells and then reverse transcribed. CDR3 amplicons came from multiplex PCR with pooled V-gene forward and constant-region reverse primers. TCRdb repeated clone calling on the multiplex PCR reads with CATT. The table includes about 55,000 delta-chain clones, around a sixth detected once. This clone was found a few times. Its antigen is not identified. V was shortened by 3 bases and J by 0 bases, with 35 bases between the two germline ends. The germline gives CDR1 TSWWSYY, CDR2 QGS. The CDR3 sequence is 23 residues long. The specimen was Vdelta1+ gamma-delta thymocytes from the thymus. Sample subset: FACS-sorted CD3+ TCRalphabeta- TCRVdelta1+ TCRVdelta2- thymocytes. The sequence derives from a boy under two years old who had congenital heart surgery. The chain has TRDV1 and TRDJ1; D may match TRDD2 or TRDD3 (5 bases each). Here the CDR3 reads CALGEHLRGARRETHQYTDKLIF. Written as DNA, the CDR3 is TGTGCTCTTGGGGAGCACCTACGTGGGGCCCGTCGGGAAACCCACCAGTACACCGATAAACTCATCTTT.